Following are 12 T cell receptor beta chains from one sample sequenced in a study of blood T cell repertoires in COVID-19. Produced via immunoSEQ multiplex PCR; TCRdb's table is partial and in-frame only. The sample holds some 370,000 clones, about 89% seen once. The sample taken for sequencing was peripheral blood. These receptors came from a man aged 40-49 years with acute or convalescent COVID-19.

Many counts were recorded for this clone. The same CDR3 is also encoded by other DNA sequences in this sample. The genes are TRBV5-1 and TRBJ2-7; D might be TRBD1 (5 bases). Germline V gene sequence: CDR1 SGHRS, CDR2 YFSETQ. The CDR3 consists of 15 residues. Trimming removed 0 bases from V and 2 bases from J, with 12 bases in between. CDR3 protein: CASSLEGADPYEQYF. In DNA, the CDR3 is TGCGCCAGCAGCTTGGAAGGGGCTGACCCCTACGAGCAGTACTTC.

The chain joins TRBV19 to TRBJ1-5; 7 nucleotides agree with TRBD1. CDR1 and CDR2 from the germline V gene are LNHDA and SQIVND (reference sequence). This CDR3 spans 15 amino acids. The V segment lost 5 bases and the J segment 7 bases; nucleotides outside the gene matches: 11. CDR3 sequence (DNA): TGTGCCAGTAGTCCCCGACAGGGATCGAACCAGCCCCAGCATTTT. The encoded protein is CASSPRQGSNQPQHF. The full variable domain, rest sourced from reference TRBV19 and TRBJ1-5, is DGGITQSPKYLFRKEGQNVTLSCEQNLNHDAMYWYRQDPGQGLRLIYYSQIVNDFQKGDIAEGYSVSREKKESFPLTVTSAQKNPTAFYLCASSPRQGSNQPQHFGDGTRLSIL.

DNA of the CDR3: TGCGCCAGCAGCTCGGGGACAGGGGGTTCACCCCTCCACTTT. Its translation is CASSSGTGGSPLHF. The gene calls are TRBV5-1 and TRBJ1-6; TRBD1 aligns across 11 bases. CDR1 and CDR2 (germline): SGHRS, YFSETQ. The CDR3 totals 14 residues. J lost 9 bases, V lost 3 bases, and 2 bases had no gene match. Full variable domain (remainder filled in from reference TRBV5-1 and TRBJ1-6): KAGVTQTPRYLIKTRGQQVTLSCSPISGHRSVSWYQQTPGQGLQFLFEYFSETQRNKGNFPGRFSGRQFSNSRSEMNVSTLELGDSALYLCASSSGTGGSPLHFGNGTRLTVT.

The chain uses TRBV12-3 or TRBV12-4 and TRBJ1-2; D possibly corresponds to TRBD1 (6 bases). The length of the CDR3 is 13 residues. V lost 5 bases, J lost 7 bases, and 14 bases lay in between. CDR3 protein: CASSPSRGAGYTF. The DNA of the CDR3 is TGTGCCAGCAGTCCCTCGCGGGGGGCTGGCTACACCTTC.

This sequence joins TRBV30 and TRBJ2-7; TRBD1 agrees at 7 bases. Per germline, CDR1 GTSNPN and CDR2 SVGIG (reference sequence). The J segment lost 5 bases and the V segment lost 5 bases, leaving 6 bases of the junction unmatched. CDR3 length equals 12 residues. In DNA form, the CDR3 reads TGTGCCTGGGGGGGACAGCCCCACGAGCAGTACTTC. Its translation: CAWGGQPHEQYF.

The chain recombines TRBV7-8 with TRBJ1-5; 7 nucleotides agree with TRBD1. V was clipped by 5 bases and J by 5 bases; unmatched bases: 3. The CDR3 runs to 13 residues. Germline V gives CDR1 SGHVS, CDR2 FQNEAQ. Here the CDR3 reads CASSLTGDQPQHF. The CDR3 DNA is TGTGCCAGCAGCCTAACAGGGGATCAGCCCCAGCATTTT.

The table lists this clone with a count of one. This chain links TRBV9 with TRBJ1-2; TRBD1 agrees at 8 bases. Looked up from germline, CDR1 is SGDLS and CDR2 is YYNGEE. The trim removed 5 bases at V and 6 bases at J, leaving 12 bases unmatched. The CDR3 length is 15 residues. The CDR3 protein is CASSKVPGQGNGYTF. The CDR3 DNA sequence: TGTGCCAGCAGTAAAGTCCCAGGACAGGGAAATGGCTACACCTTC. Drawing the rest from reference TRBV9 and TRBJ1-2, the complete variable domain is DSGVTQTPKHLITATGQRVTLRCSPRSGDLSVYWYQQSLDQGLQFLIQYYNGEERAKGNILERFSAQQFPDLHSELNLSSLELGDSALYFCASSKVPGQGNGYTFGSGTRLTVV.

CDR3 DNA sequence: TGTGCCAGCAGCCAAGCACAGGGGGTCGGAAACACCATATATTTT. It encodes CASSQAQGVGNTIYF. The chain has TRBV14 and TRBJ1-3; 8 nucleotides line up with TRBD1. This CDR3 is built from 15 residues. Germline CDR1 is SGHDN and CDR2 is FVKESK. J was trimmed by 4 bases and V by 1 base; bases with no gene match: 3.

V is TRBV3-1 (or the pseudogene TRBV3-2) and J is TRBJ1-5; D remains unclear. Germline V gives CDR1 LGHDT, CDR2 YNNKEL (reference sequence). V lost 4 bases and J 4 bases, leaving 14 bases between the germline ends. This CDR3 comprises 15 residues. The CDR3 DNA reads as TGTGCCAGCAGCCTCGTTGACAACGAGAATCAGCCCCAGCATTTT. Encoded protein: CASSLVDNENQPQHF.

This clone was observed a single time. The chain employs TRBV19 and TRBJ2-1, with 10 positions matching TRBD2. Per germline, CDR1 LNHDA and CDR2 SQIVND (reference sequence). Trimming removed 8 bases from V and 9 bases from J; junction bases left unmatched: 13. The CDR3 has 15 amino acids. This chain's CDR3 is CASGQAGGPSREQFF. The DNA of the CDR3 is TGTGCCAGTGGCCAAGCGGGGGGGCCCTCCCGTGAGCAGTTCTTC.

The genes are TRBV12-3 or TRBV12-4 and TRBJ1-6, with TRBD1 matching over 10 bases. V dropped 5 bases and J dropped 13; count of bases not matched to a gene: 5. CDR3 length equals 13 residues. CDR3 region: CASSPGTGVPLHF. In DNA form, the CDR3 reads TGTGCCAGCAGTCCGGGGACAGGGGTGCCCCTCCACTTT.

The chain is built from TRBV28 and TRBJ1-2; D is undetermined. The CDR3 runs to 14 residues. Trimming left V 7 bases short and J 8 bases short, with 20 bases between. Germline CDR1 MDHEN, CDR2 SYDVKM. Here the CDR3 DNA reads TGTGCCAGCAATATGTGGCAGGCGGGGTCAGGCTACACCTTC. Its translation is CASNMWQAGSGYTF.